A selection of T cell receptor beta chains follows, all from one sample in a study of cytomegalovirus exposure and HLA in healthy donors. Clones were sequenced by immunoSEQ multiplex PCR, and TCRdb holds only the in-frame ones, with some missing. The sample holds 50,000 to 65,000 clones, approximately 95% seen once. The sequencing input was PBMCs. The receptor source for this set is a woman younger than 35 in good health and CMV-seropositive. The CDR3 runs from the conserved cysteine through the conserved F or W. A D gene is named only where the DNA matches it firmly. Size is stated for part of the rows, as once, few or many counts, or as a class when the clone is expanded.

d_gene: TRBD2
abundance: -
j_gene: TRBJ2-1
v_gene: TRBV5-1
CDR3aa: CASSPEGLAGSYNEQFF
CDR3nt: TGCGCCAGCAGCCCGGAGGGACTAGCGGGGTCCTACAATGAGCAGTTCTTC

d_gene: -
abundance: -
j_gene: TRBJ2-7
v_gene: TRBV2
CDR3aa: CASKPQVVVHEQYF
CDR3nt: TGTGCCAGCAAGCCCCAGGTCGTCGTCCACGAGCAGTACTTC

d_gene: -
abundance: -
j_gene: TRBJ1-3
v_gene: TRBV28
CDR3aa: CASSLPLSGNTIYF
CDR3nt: TGTGCCAGCAGTTTACCCCTCTCTGGAAACACCATATATTTT

d_gene: -
abundance: once
j_gene: TRBJ1-4
v_gene: TRBV5-6
CDR3aa: CASSRLGQEDEKLFF
CDR3nt: TGTGCCAGCAGTCGACTCGGGCAGGAGGATGAAAAACTGTTTTTT

d_gene: -
abundance: -
j_gene: TRBJ2-1
v_gene: TRBV5-1
CDR3aa: CASSTARGLYNEQFF
CDR3nt: TGCGCCAGCAGCACTGCTAGAGGATTATACAATGAGCAGTTCTTC

d_gene: -
abundance: -
j_gene: TRBJ2-7
v_gene: TRBV6-6
CDR3aa: CASSYSQVLEQYF
CDR3nt: TGTGCCAGCAGTTACTCACAGGTACTCGAGCAGTACTTC

d_gene: TRBD1
abundance: -
j_gene: TRBJ2-1
v_gene: TRBV6-6
CDR3aa: CASSEDREYNEQFF
CDR3nt: TGTGCCAGCAGTGAGGACAGGGAATACAATGAGCAGTTCTTC

d_gene: TRBD1
abundance: -
j_gene: TRBJ1-2
v_gene: TRBV2
CDR3aa: CASSVRDRRGGYTF
CDR3nt: TGTGCCAGCAGTGTGAGGGACAGGAGGGGTGGCTACACCTTC

d_gene: -
abundance: -
j_gene: TRBJ2-1
v_gene: TRBV6-5
CDR3aa: CASSNLYNEQFF
CDR3nt: TGTGCCAGCAGTAACCTATACAATGAGCAGTTCTTC

d_gene: TRBD1
abundance: -
j_gene: TRBJ2-7
v_gene: TRBV7-2
CDR3aa: CASRPFGTVSYEQYF
CDR3nt: TGTGCCAGCAGGCCCTTCGGGACAGTCTCCTACGAGCAGTACTTC

d_gene: TRBD1
abundance: -
j_gene: TRBJ2-5
v_gene: TRBV2
CDR3aa: CASSRGRGQETQYF
CDR3nt: TGTGCCAGCAGCCGGGGCAGGGGACAGGAGACCCAGTACTTC

d_gene: -
abundance: -
j_gene: TRBJ1-6
v_gene: TRBV5-6
CDR3aa: CASSLLQGKSSPLHF
CDR3nt: TGTGCCAGCAGCTTGCTACAGGGTAAAAGTTCACCCCTCCACTTT

d_gene: TRBD1
abundance: -
j_gene: TRBJ1-2
v_gene: TRBV7-3
CDR3aa: CASSSGGTNYGYTF
CDR3nt: TGTGCCAGCAGCTCAGGGGGTACTAACTATGGCTACACCTTC

d_gene: -
abundance: -
j_gene: TRBJ2-4
v_gene: TRBV30
CDR3aa: CAFTTITGGGVSYF
CDR3nt: TGTGCCTTTACGACAATAACAGGGGGGGGAGTATCGTACTTC

d_gene: -
abundance: -
j_gene: TRBJ1-4
v_gene: TRBV25-1
CDR3aa: CASSEYRGGQEKLFF
CDR3nt: TGTGCCAGCAGTGAATATAGGGGGGGCCAGGAAAAACTGTTTTTT

d_gene: TRBD2
abundance: -
j_gene: TRBJ2-1
v_gene: TRBV10-2
CDR3aa: CASSGLAAAIREQFF
CDR3nt: TGCGCCAGCAGCGGACTAGCGGCCGCCATTAGGGAGCAGTTCTTC

d_gene: TRBD2
abundance: -
j_gene: TRBJ2-2
v_gene: TRBV27
CDR3aa: CASSLLAGSGELFF
CDR3nt: TGTGCCAGCAGTTTACTAGCGGGATCGGGGGAGCTGTTTTTT

d_gene: TRBD1
abundance: -
j_gene: TRBJ2-7
v_gene: TRBV5-1
CDR3aa: CASSLEGQGTHEQYF
CDR3nt: TGCGCCAGCAGCTTGGAGGGACAGGGGACGCACGAGCAGTACTTC

d_gene: -
abundance: -
j_gene: TRBJ2-7
v_gene: TRBV7-9
CDR3aa: CASSLAGQGYEQYF
CDR3nt: TGTGCCAGCAGCTTAGCAGGGCAGGGTTACGAGCAGTACTTC

d_gene: TRBD1
abundance: -
j_gene: TRBJ2-7
v_gene: TRBV28
CDR3aa: CASRTGTGFYEQYF
CDR3nt: TGTGCCAGCAGAACCGGGACAGGGTTTTACGAGCAGTACTTC

d_gene: -
abundance: -
j_gene: TRBJ2-2
v_gene: TRBV6-4
CDR3aa: CASSTQGNSNTGELFF
CDR3nt: TGTGCCAGCAGCACGCAGGGTAACTCGAACACCGGGGAGCTGTTTTTT

d_gene: TRBD2
abundance: -
j_gene: TRBJ2-7
v_gene: TRBV18
CDR3aa: CASSPLLAGDEQYF
CDR3nt: TGTGCCAGCTCACCACTGCTAGCGGGAGACGAGCAGTACTTC

d_gene: -
abundance: -
j_gene: TRBJ2-7
v_gene: TRBV19
CDR3aa: CASSISSSYEQYF
CDR3nt: TGTGCCAGTAGTATTAGCAGCTCCTACGAGCAGTACTTC

d_gene: -
abundance: once
j_gene: TRBJ2-3
v_gene: TRBV5-1
CDR3aa: CASSLSERPNTDTQYF
CDR3nt: TGCGCCAGCAGCTTGAGTGAGCGGCCAAACACAGATACGCAGTATTTT

d_gene: TRBD1
abundance: -
j_gene: TRBJ2-1
v_gene: TRBV11-3
CDR3aa: CASSLGTGGVEQFF
CDR3nt: TGTGCCAGCAGCTTGGGGACAGGGGGCGTTGAGCAGTTCTTC

d_gene: TRBD1
abundance: medium-sized
j_gene: TRBJ1-4
v_gene: TRBV28
CDR3aa: CASGQGNEKLFF
CDR3nt: TGTGCCAGCGGACAGGGTAATGAAAAACTGTTTTTT

d_gene: TRBD2
abundance: -
j_gene: TRBJ2-1
v_gene: TRBV19
CDR3aa: CASSIAPRVWEGLGEQFF
CDR3nt: TGTGCCAGTAGTATAGCCCCCCGCGTGTGGGAGGGCCTCGGTGAGCAGTTCTTC

d_gene: TRBD1
abundance: -
j_gene: TRBJ2-3
v_gene: TRBV5-1
CDR3aa: CASNLMGQGRDTQYF
CDR3nt: TGCGCCAGTAACCTTATGGGACAGGGAAGGGATACGCAGTATTTT

d_gene: TRBD1
abundance: -
j_gene: TRBJ2-1
v_gene: TRBV10-3
CDR3aa: CAIRDDRVTYNEQFF
CDR3nt: TGTGCCATCAGGGACGACAGGGTAACGTACAATGAGCAGTTCTTC

d_gene: -
abundance: -
j_gene: TRBJ2-2
v_gene: TRBV29-1
CDR3aa: CSVEGSSSETGELFF
CDR3nt: TGCAGCGTTGAAGGGTCTAGCTCGGAGACCGGGGAGCTGTTTTTT

d_gene: TRBD2
abundance: -
j_gene: TRBJ2-1
v_gene: TRBV9
CDR3aa: CASSGRAGVGNEQFF
CDR3nt: TGTGCCAGCAGCGGTCGTGCGGGAGTCGGGAATGAGCAGTTCTTC

d_gene: TRBD1
abundance: -
j_gene: TRBJ2-7
v_gene: TRBV11-2
CDR3aa: CASRPTLDRVKSYEQYF
CDR3nt: TGTGCCAGCAGACCAACACTGGACAGGGTTAAGTCCTACGAGCAGTACTTC

d_gene: -
abundance: -
j_gene: TRBJ1-5
v_gene: TRBV6-1
CDR3aa: CASSDRMNSNQPQHF
CDR3nt: TGTGCCAGCAGTGACAGGATGAATAGCAATCAGCCCCAGCATTTT

d_gene: TRBD2
abundance: -
j_gene: TRBJ2-5
v_gene: TRBV9
CDR3aa: CASSVYGGAQETQYF
CDR3nt: TGTGCCAGCAGCGTCTACGGGGGGGCCCAAGAGACCCAGTACTTC

d_gene: -
abundance: -
j_gene: TRBJ2-7
v_gene: TRBV19
CDR3aa: CASSQLGYEQYF
CDR3nt: TGTGCCAGTAGTCAACTAGGCTACGAGCAGTACTTC

d_gene: TRBD2
abundance: -
j_gene: TRBJ2-3
v_gene: TRBV28
CDR3aa: CASSGTSDLGTQYF
CDR3nt: TGTGCCAGCAGCGGGACTAGCGACTTAGGTACGCAGTATTTT

d_gene: -
abundance: few
j_gene: TRBJ1-3
v_gene: TRBV6-1
CDR3aa: CASSERVAGNTIYF
CDR3nt: TGTGCCAGCAGTGAAAGAGTCGCTGGAAACACCATATATTTT

d_gene: TRBD1
abundance: -
j_gene: TRBJ2-1
v_gene: TRBV7-3
CDR3aa: CASSFGQGAYNEQFF
CDR3nt: TGTGCCAGCAGCTTTGGACAGGGAGCCTACAATGAGCAGTTCTTC

d_gene: TRBD2
abundance: once
j_gene: TRBJ2-7
v_gene: TRBV4-1
CDR3aa: CASSRNRGRGLRSGSYEQYF
CDR3nt: TGCGCCAGCAGCCGAAACAGGGGCAGGGGTCTTCGTAGCGGGAGCTACGAGCAGTACTTC

d_gene: -
abundance: once
j_gene: TRBJ1-4
v_gene: TRBV6-5
CDR3aa: CASSGSATENEKLFF
CDR3nt: TGTGCCAGCAGCGGATCTGCGACGGAGAATGAAAAACTGTTTTTT

d_gene: TRBD2
abundance: -
j_gene: TRBJ2-2
v_gene: TRBV5-1
CDR3aa: CASSLGGGGSYTGELFF
CDR3nt: TGCGCCAGCAGCTTGGGTGGCGGGGGTTCCTACACCGGGGAGCTGTTTTTT

d_gene: -
abundance: -
j_gene: TRBJ2-7
v_gene: TRBV28
CDR3aa: CASSAQTYEQYF
CDR3nt: TGTGCCAGCAGTGCCCAGACTTACGAGCAGTACTTC

d_gene: -
abundance: -
j_gene: TRBJ1-4
v_gene: TRBV7-9
CDR3aa: CASSRGGNEKLFF
CDR3nt: TGTGCCAGCAGCCGGGGAGGTAATGAAAAACTGTTTTTT

d_gene: TRBD1
abundance: once
j_gene: TRBJ2-1
v_gene: TRBV10-3
CDR3aa: CAISESIGTGGTNEQFF
CDR3nt: TGTGCCATCAGTGAGTCGATCGGGACAGGGGGCACCAATGAGCAGTTCTTC

d_gene: -
abundance: -
j_gene: TRBJ2-1
v_gene: TRBV9
CDR3aa: CASSENRDTPYNEQFF
CDR3nt: TGTGCCAGCAGCGAAAACCGGGACACACCATACAATGAGCAGTTCTTC

d_gene: TRBD2
abundance: -
j_gene: TRBJ2-1
v_gene: TRBV25-1
CDR3aa: CASSDASGRFFYNEQFF
CDR3nt: TGTGCCAGCAGTGATGCTAGCGGGAGGTTTTTCTACAATGAGCAGTTCTTC

d_gene: -
abundance: few
j_gene: TRBJ1-6
v_gene: TRBV2
CDR3aa: CASSEVSGRNNSPLHF
CDR3nt: TGTGCCAGCAGTGAGGTTTCAGGGAGGAATAATTCACCCCTCCACTTT

d_gene: -
abundance: -
j_gene: TRBJ1-6
v_gene: TRBV13
CDR3aa: CASRGSSYNSPLHF
CDR3nt: TGTGCCAGCAGGGGGAGTTCCTATAATTCACCCCTCCACTTT

d_gene: TRBD1
abundance: -
j_gene: TRBJ2-5
v_gene: TRBV5-1
CDR3aa: CASSLEGQGRETQYF
CDR3nt: TGCGCCAGCAGCTTGGAAGGACAGGGTAGAGAGACCCAGTACTTC

d_gene: -
abundance: -
j_gene: TRBJ2-5
v_gene: TRBV9
CDR3aa: CASSVGTEEETQYF
CDR3nt: TGTGCCAGCAGCGTAGGGACGGAGGAAGAGACCCAGTACTTC

d_gene: TRBD2
abundance: -
j_gene: TRBJ2-7
v_gene: TRBV5-6
CDR3aa: CASSLGLAVSGGQYF
CDR3nt: TGTGCCAGCAGCTTGGGTCTAGCGGTAAGCGGCGGGCAGTACTTC

d_gene: -
abundance: once
j_gene: TRBJ2-6
v_gene: TRBV6-6
CDR3aa: CASEVSGANVLTF
CDR3nt: TGTGCCAGTGAGGTGTCTGGGGCCAACGTCCTGACTTTC

d_gene: -
abundance: -
j_gene: TRBJ2-3
v_gene: TRBV27
CDR3aa: CASSLSVGPADTQYF
CDR3nt: TGTGCCAGCAGTTTGTCGGTTGGGCCCGCGGATACGCAGTATTTT

d_gene: TRBD1
abundance: -
j_gene: TRBJ2-1
v_gene: TRBV7-9
CDR3aa: CASSLLGQGYNEQFF
CDR3nt: TGTGCCAGCAGCCTTTTGGGACAGGGCTACAATGAGCAGTTCTTC

d_gene: -
abundance: -
j_gene: TRBJ2-7
v_gene: TRBV14
CDR3aa: CASSFSGASYEQYF
CDR3nt: TGTGCCAGCAGCTTCAGCGGAGCCTCCTACGAGCAGTACTTC

d_gene: TRBD1
abundance: -
j_gene: TRBJ1-2
v_gene: TRBV27
CDR3aa: CASSTTRDRPYGYTF
CDR3nt: TGTGCCAGCAGTACAACCCGGGACAGACCTTATGGCTACACCTTC

d_gene: -
abundance: -
j_gene: TRBJ1-3
v_gene: TRBV19
CDR3aa: CASKIQGPSGNTIYF
CDR3nt: TGTGCCAGTAAGATCCAGGGTCCCTCTGGAAACACCATATATTTT

d_gene: TRBD2
abundance: -
j_gene: TRBJ2-2
v_gene: TRBV7-3
CDR3aa: CASSFLPSGAGELFF
CDR3nt: TGTGCCAGCAGCTTTCTCCCTAGCGGGGCCGGGGAGCTGTTTTTT

d_gene: TRBD2
abundance: -
j_gene: TRBJ2-1
v_gene: TRBV5-1
CDR3aa: CASSPPVRGSYNEQFF
CDR3nt: TGCGCCAGCAGCCCACCGGTGCGGGGGTCCTACAATGAGCAGTTCTTC